What follows are 30 T cell receptor beta chains derived from one specimen sequenced in a study of beta chain features in type 1 diabetes. Since all of the isolated RNA was reverse transcribed, expressed TCRB transcripts were what got sequenced. Profiling relied on immunoSEQ multiplex PCR, and the TCRdb table lists in-frame clones only, not all of them. The repertoire includes 350,000 to 450,000 clones, about 15% of them detected once, and approximately 0.02% sits in the top ten. Sequenced: naive CD4+ T cells from blood. The receptors come from a woman aged 18-30 years in good health.

V gene TRBV28 combines with J gene TRBJ1-5; D remains unclear. This CDR3 has 11 residues. Deletions cut 6 bases from V and 5 bases from J, with 5 bases between. CDR1 MDHEN and CDR2 SYDVKM come from the germline V gene. In DNA, the CDR3 is TGTGCCAGCAGCCGGGATCAGCCCCAGCATTTT. It encodes CASSRDQPQHF.

This clone was seen more than once but under ten times. This chain joins TRBV7-2 and TRBJ2-7; 7 bases align to TRBD1. This CDR3 spans 17 amino acids. Trimming removed 4 bases from V and 4 bases from J; junction bases left unmatched: 16. Germline CDR1 reads SGHTA; CDR2 reads FQGNSA. CDR3 DNA: TGTGCCAGCAGCTCGCTACCCCTTGGGACAGCAACATACGAGCAGTACTTC. Its protein product is CASSSLPLGTATYEQYF.

This clone appeared a few times. The J gene is TRBJ2-1, the V gene TRBV11-3, with 15 bases lining up with TRBD2. Germline CDR1 reads SGHNT; CDR2 reads YENEEA. The CDR3 length is 14 residues. V shed 5 bases and J 9 bases; nucleotides not matched to a gene: 2. In DNA, the CDR3 is TGTGCCAGCAGCCGGACTAGCGGGAGGGGTGAGCAGTTCTTC. This gives the protein CASSRTSGRGEQFF.

This clone was recorded a few times. The chain couples TRBV30 to TRBJ1-1; D remains ambiguous. Germline lookup yields CDR1 GTSNPN and CDR2 SVGIG (reference sequence). The CDR3 is 10 residues long. Trimming took off 1 base at V and 10 bases at J, with 7 bases between the two ends. The CDR3 nucleotides read TGTGCCTGGAGTGGAGCGGGAGCTTTCTTT. As protein: CAWSGAGAFF.

The CDR3 loop is CASSYTPGQGAFGYTF. The CDR3 DNA is TGTGCCAGCAGCTACACTCCGGGACAGGGGGCGTTTGGCTACACCTTC. V and J are TRBV28 and TRBJ1-2; the match to TRBD1 covers 12 bases. V was clipped by 6 bases and J by 7 bases; unmatched bases: 12. Germline-derived CDR1 and CDR2 are MDHEN and SYDVKM. The CDR3 is 16 amino acids.

The genes are TRBV7-9 and TRBJ2-1, with TRBD2 matching 11 bases. Losses at the gene ends were 11 bases for V and 8 bases for J; bases not matched to a gene: 8. The length of the CDR3 is 13 residues. In germline, CDR1 is SEHNR, CDR2 FQNEAQ (reference sequence). The DNA of the CDR3 is TGTGCCCACACTAGCGGGAGTATCGATGAGCAGTTCTTC. Translation gives CAHTSGSIDEQFF. Supplemented by reference TRBV7-9 and TRBJ2-1, the full variable domain reads DTGVSQNPRHKITKRGQNVTFRCDPISEHNRLYWYRQTLGQGPEFLTYFQNEAQLEKSRLLSDRFSAERPKGSFSTLEIQRTEQGDSAMYLCAHTSGSIDEQFFGPGTRLTVL.

The V and J genes are TRBV7-9 and TRBJ2-7; a weak D match, TRBD2 (5 bases). The CDR3 covers 15 residues. Germline CDR1 SEHNR, CDR2 FQNEAQ (reference sequence). With 4 bases removed from V and 2 bases from J, the gap between germline ends came to 15 bases. The CDR3 sequence: CASSSGLRNPYEQYF. Written as DNA, the CDR3 is TGTGCCAGCAGCTCTGGACTGAGAAATCCCTACGAGCAGTACTTC. Supplemented by reference TRBV7-9 and TRBJ2-7, the full variable domain reads DTGVSQNPRHKITKRGQNVTFRCDPISEHNRLYWYRQTLGQGPEFLTYFQNEAQLEKSRLLSDRFSAERPKGSFSTLEIQRTEQGDSAMYLCASSSGLRNPYEQYFGPGTRLTVT.

V and J are TRBV7-8 and TRBJ2-1, with 9 bases fitting TRBD2. Looked up from germline, CDR1 is SGHVS and CDR2 is FQNEAQ. V lost 5 bases to trimming and J lost 8 bases; unmatched junction nucleotides: 13. CDR3 length: 16 residues. CDR3 amino acids: CASSPYLAGVDDEQFF. The CDR3 nucleotides are TGTGCCAGCAGCCCCTATTTAGCGGGAGTGGACGATGAGCAGTTCTTC.

This clone came up a few times. The chain links TRBV29-1 to TRBJ2-2; 9 bases align to TRBD1. The CDR3 contains 15 residues. CDR1 and CDR2 (germline): SQVTM, ANQGSEA. With V trimmed by 6 bases and J by 2 bases, 7 bases remained unmatched. CDR3 amino acids: CSVPAGQGNTGELFF. The CDR3 coding sequence is TGCAGCGTCCCCGCGGGACAGGGAAACACCGGGGAGCTGTTTTTT.

This clone turned up a few times. The chain uses TRBV2 and TRBJ2-5, with D possibly being TRBD1 (6 bases). In germline, CDR1 is SNHLY, CDR2 FYNNEI. Trimming took off 5 bases at V and 1 base at J, with 11 bases between the two ends. This CDR3 is built from 14 residues. The CDR3 reads CASSYDRIQETQYF. The CDR3 nucleotides are TGTGCCAGCAGTTATGACAGGATCCAAGAGACCCAGTACTTC.

This clone was seen only a few times. The chain combines TRBV5-1 with TRBJ2-1; 8 bases fit TRBD2. CDR3 length equals 20 residues. Germline CDR1 is SGHRS and CDR2 is YFSETQ. The J segment lost 3 bases and the V segment lost 0 bases, leaving 17 bases of the junction unmatched. The CDR3 bases are TGCGCCAGCAGCTTGGGAAGAGTAATAACGCGGGAGGCCCACTACAATGAGCAGTTCTTC. Its translation is CASSLGRVITREAHYNEQFF.

This clone has only a few counts. J is TRBJ2-7 and V is TRBV4-3; D not certain. CDR3 length: 13 residues. CDR1 is LGHNA, CDR2 YSLEER, per germline. V lost 4 bases to trimming and J lost 0 bases, with 7 bases between them. Written as DNA, the CDR3 is TGCGCCAGCAGCCCGTCCTACTCCTACGAGCAGTACTTC. Encoded protein: CASSPSYSYEQYF.

This clone turned up a few times. The V and J genes are TRBV14 and TRBJ2-1; a possible D gene is TRBD2 (6 bases). The CDR3 is 14 residues long. Per the germline V gene, CDR1 is SGHDN and CDR2 is FVKESK. V was clipped by 1 base and J by 9 bases, with 13 bases between them. In nucleotides, the CDR3 is TGTGCCAGCAGCCAAGTAGGCGGGAATAGTGAGCAGTTCTTC. This encodes CASSQVGGNSEQFF.

This clone has more than one count but fewer than ten. The rearrangement joins TRBV10-3 to TRBJ1-5; D remains unclear. The CDR3 totals 17 residues. V lost 2 bases to trimming and J lost 0 bases, with 14 bases between them. Germline loops: CDR1 ENHRY, CDR2 SYGVKD. The CDR3 DNA reads TGTGCCATCAGTGAGGCGGGTCCCCCGCATAGCAATCAGCCCCAGCATTTT. Translating it yields CAISEAGPPHSNQPQHF.

The chain combines TRBV6-1 with TRBJ1-5; D gene uncertain. CDR1 and CDR2 from the germline V gene are MNHNS and SASEGT. With 1 base removed from V and 7 bases from J, the gap between germline ends came to 8 bases. This CDR3 comprises 13 residues. This chain's CDR3 is CASSEGGGQPQHF. CDR3 nucleotide sequence: TGTGCCAGCAGTGAAGGTGGCGGGCAGCCCCAGCATTTT.

This clone was observed a handful of times. This sequence joins TRBV4-2 and TRBJ2-7, with 9 bases matching TRBD1. V lost 0 bases to trimming and J lost 4 bases; unmatched junction nucleotides: 1. The length of the CDR3 is 14 residues. Germline assignment: CDR1 LGHNA and CDR2 YNFKEQ. The CDR3 spells CASSQEDRGYEQYF. In DNA form, the CDR3 reads TGTGCCAGCAGCCAAGAGGACAGGGGTTACGAGCAGTACTTC.

V gene TRBV9 combines with J gene TRBJ2-7; TRBD2 is a possible D gene (6 bases). The germline V and J ends were trimmed by 0 bases and 3 bases, with 31 bases remaining between them. The germline CDR1 and CDR2 sequences are SGDLS and YYNGEE. This CDR3 contains 21 residues. CDR3 in DNA: TGTGCCAGCAGCGTAGAACAACGAGGAGGGTTGGTTCCCCTTGGAGACTACGAGCAGTACTTC. As protein: CASSVEQRGGLVPLGDYEQYF.

J is TRBJ2-1 and V is TRBV28; D gene uncertain. V shed 3 bases and J shed 7 bases, with 10 bases lying between them. The CDR3 contains 13 residues. Germline values: CDR1 MDHEN, CDR2 SYDVKM. Written as DNA, the CDR3 is TGTGCCAGCAGTTTGGATCTAGGAAATGAGCAGTTCTTC. Its translation is CASSLDLGNEQFF.

This clone was counted a few times. The V and J genes are TRBV30 and TRBJ1-2; maybe TRBD1 (6 bases). Per germline, CDR1 GTSNPN and CDR2 SVGIG (reference sequence). There are 13 residues in the CDR3. V lost 0 bases to trimming and J lost 13 bases, with 18 bases between them. CDR3 in DNA: TGTGCCTGGAGTGTACGGGACACCGTGTTGGTCACCTTC. Protein sequence: CAWSVRDTVLVTF.

This clone turned up a few times. The rearrangement links TRBV28 to TRBJ2-7, with D possibly TRBD1 on 5 matching bases. Trimming shortened V by 6 bases and J by 3 bases, and 9 bases separated the two germline ends. From germline, CDR1 is MDHEN and CDR2 SYDVKM. The CDR3 extends over 12 amino acids. The CDR3 here is CASRDRLYEQYF. CDR3 DNA sequence: TGTGCCAGCAGAGACAGACTCTACGAGCAGTACTTC.

In this sample, this clone turned up a few times. The V gene is TRBV28, the J gene TRBJ2-3; the match to TRBD2 covers 11 bases. J was trimmed by 5 bases and V by 6 bases; bases with no gene match: 10. Germline V gives CDR1 MDHEN, CDR2 SYDVKM. This CDR3 is built from 16 residues. For the CDR3, the DNA is TGTGCCAGCAGACTGGGGACTAGCGGAATGGTAGATACGCAGTATTTT. This translates into CASRLGTSGMVDTQYF.

The CDR3 loop reads CASSQDPGNGRAGNQPQHF. The CDR3 coding sequence is TGCGCCAGCAGCCAAGATCCAGGGAATGGAAGAGCGGGGAATCAGCCCCAGCATTTT. The V and J genes are TRBV4-3 and TRBJ1-5; TRBD1 might be the D (5 bases). V was cut by 0 bases and J by 4 bases, with 22 bases left in between. Looked up from germline, CDR1 is LGHNA and CDR2 is YSLEER. This CDR3 spans 19 amino acids.

This clone appeared a few times. The gene calls are TRBV2 and TRBJ1-2, with TRBD1 matching over 9 bases. CDR3 size: 13 residues. V shed 9 bases and J 8 bases; nucleotides not matched to a gene: 10. Germline-derived CDR1 and CDR2 are SNHLY and FYNNEI. As DNA, the CDR3 is TGTGCCAGTGGGACAGGGTATGTGGGAGGCTACACCTTC. Its translation: CASGTGYVGGYTF. The full variable domain, with the rest looked up from reference TRBV2 and TRBJ1-2, is EPEVTQTPSHQVTQMGQEVILRCVPISNHLYFYWYRQILGQKVEFLVSFYNNEISEKSEIFDDQFSVERPDGSNFTLKIRSTKLEDSAMYFCASGTGYVGGYTFGSGTRLTVV.

This clone came up a few times. The chain is built from TRBV29-1 and TRBJ1-2; the D is unclear. V was cut by 3 bases and J by 7 bases, with 12 bases left in between. This CDR3 is built from 12 residues. The V gene's germline CDR1 is SQVTM and CDR2 ANQGSEA. CDR3 nucleotide sequence: TGCAGCGTTGACCCTTCGATGCGTGGCTACACCTTC. Translation gives CSVDPSMRGYTF.

This clone came up a few times. The chain recombines TRBV29-1 with TRBJ2-3; TRBD1 agrees at 8 bases. The CDR3 has 16 residues. CDR1 is SQVTM, CDR2 ANQGSEA, per germline. Trimming cost V 2 bases and J 0 bases; bases outside gene matches: 7. CDR3 sequence: CSVESRGRRSTDTQYF. The CDR3 DNA reads TGCAGCGTTGAAAGCAGGGGGCGAAGGAGCACAGATACGCAGTATTTT.

This chain uses TRBV21-1 with TRBJ1-5; the DNA was not compared with TRBD1, the D call given in the table. TRBV21-1 is tagged as a pseudogene. This CDR3 is built from 18 residues. The CDR3 DNA reads TGTGCCAGCAGCAAAGTAGGAGACAGGGGGGATAGCAATCAGCCCCAGCATTTT. Its protein product is CASSKVGDRGDSNQPQHF.

This clone was found a few times. The rearrangement joins TRBV7-2 to TRBJ2-7; 11 bases align to TRBD2. This CDR3 has 15 residues. In germline, CDR1 is SGHTA, CDR2 FQGNSA. The V gene end was trimmed by 3 bases and the J gene end by 2 bases; junction bases not matched to a gene: 3. CDR3 in DNA: TGTGCCAGCAGCTTTGGGACTAGCGGTCCCTACGAGCAGTACTTC. Its protein product is CASSFGTSGPYEQYF.

Here the CDR3 DNA reads TGTGCCAGCTCACCTTTAGAGTCTAGGTTTGAGCAGTTCTTC. It is translated as CASSPLESRFEQFF. The V gene is TRBV18, the J gene TRBJ2-1, with unresolved D. Deletions cut 3 bases from V and 9 bases from J, with 15 bases between. Germline CDR1 reads KGHSH; CDR2 reads LQKENI. The CDR3 has 14 residues.

This clone turned up a few times. The genes are TRBV10-3 and TRBJ2-3; maybe TRBD1 (6 bases). Trimming stripped 6 bases from V and 0 bases from J, with 13 bases between. Germline CDR1 ENHRY, CDR2 SYGVKD. CDR3 size: 15 residues. The CDR3 region is CAISLQGTSTDTQYF. DNA for the CDR3: TGTGCCATCAGCCTTCAGGGGACCAGCACAGATACGCAGTATTTT.

The gene calls are TRBV5-1 and TRBJ2-3, with 11 bases matching TRBD2. With V trimmed by 2 bases and J by 4 bases, 3 bases remained unmatched. The CDR3 is 15 residues long. Looked up from germline, CDR1 is SGHRS and CDR2 is YFSETQ. CDR3 region: CASSLRLAGSDTQYF. The CDR3 DNA follows: TGCGCCAGCAGCTTAAGACTAGCGGGATCAGATACGCAGTATTTT.